Each of the 14 T cell receptor beta chains below was sequenced from the same sample in a study of T cell responses to AZD1222 COVID-19 vaccine. Profiling relied on immunoSEQ multiplex PCR, and the TCRdb table lists in-frame clones only, not all of them. The data show tens of thousands of clones, 80% seen once. This specimen was peripheral blood, taken on day 0 of AZD1222 vaccination. These receptors were collected from an adult in good health.

This CDR3 reads CASSIFVNTEAFF. Written as DNA, the CDR3 is TGTGCCAGTAGTATTTTCGTGAACACTGAAGCTTTCTTT. The V gene is TRBV19, the J gene TRBJ1-1; D not certain. V was pared by 3 bases and J by 0 bases, with 5 bases between. Germline CDR1 and CDR2: LNHDA and SQIVND (reference sequence). This CDR3 is built from 13 residues.

The CDR3 nucleotides are TGTGCCAGCTCACAACCCCCGGGACAGGGTATAGATGAGCAGTTCTTC. Its protein product is CASSQPPGQGIDEQFF. The genes are TRBV18 and TRBJ2-1, with TRBD1 identical over 9 bases. This CDR3 has 16 amino acids. Germline CDR1 and CDR2: KGHSH and LQKENI. Trimming at V came to 4 bases and at J to 8 bases, leaving 12 bases not matched to a gene.

This clone appeared a single time. The chain couples TRBV19 to TRBJ2-7; 9 bases are shared with TRBD1. V gave up 7 bases and J gave up 5 bases; unmatched junction bases: 6. This CDR3 has 13 residues. CDR1 LNHDA and CDR2 SQIVND come from the germline V gene (reference sequence). CDR3 in amino acids: CASNPGTGNEQYF. As DNA, the CDR3 is TGTGCCAGTAATCCAGGGACAGGGAACGAGCAGTACTTC.

The chain uses TRBV6-1 and TRBJ1-2; no definite D call. The CDR3 consists of 13 residues. Germline V gives CDR1 MNHNS, CDR2 SASEGT. The V and J ends lost 2 bases and 5 bases respectively, with 9 bases between them. This CDR3 is CASSETTAYGYTF. In DNA, the CDR3 is TGTGCCAGCAGTGAAACCACAGCGTATGGCTACACCTTC.

This sequence joins TRBV27 and TRBJ2-1; the match to TRBD2 covers 10 bases. This CDR3 spans 16 amino acids. Germline V gene lookup returns CDR1 MNHEY and CDR2 SMNVEV (reference sequence). Unmatched junction bases numbered 10, after V lost 5 bases and J lost 6 bases. CDR3 protein: CASSPPSGSSGNEQFF. In DNA form, the CDR3 reads TGTGCCAGCAGTCCACCTAGCGGGAGTTCGGGCAATGAGCAGTTCTTC.

This clone was detected once. The chain carries TRBV9 and TRBJ2-1; the match to TRBD1 covers 9 bases. The germline gives CDR1 SGDLS, CDR2 YYNGEE. The CDR3 has 15 residues. J was trimmed by 9 bases and V by 3 bases; bases with no gene match: 10. CDR3 in DNA: TGTGCCAGCAGCGAAACCGGGACAGGGTGGACTGAGCAGTTCTTC. Translated: CASSETGTGWTEQFF. Filled out from reference TRBV9 and TRBJ2-1, the complete variable domain reads DSGVTQTPKHLITATGQRVTLRCSPRSGDLSVYWYQQSLDQGLQFLIQYYNGEERAKGNILERFSAQQFPDLHSELNLSSLELGDSALYFCASSETGTGWTEQFFGPGTRLTVL.

In this sample, this clone turned up a few times. The rearrangement links TRBV5-6 to TRBJ1-6; 9 bases agree with TRBD1. Germline V gives CDR1 SGHDT, CDR2 YYEEEE. Trimming at V came to 3 bases and at J to 7 bases, leaving 8 bases not matched to a gene. This CDR3 has 16 amino acids. CDR3 DNA: TGTGCCAGCAGCTCCGGGACAGGGCTGAAGAATTCACCCCTCCACTTT. The encoded protein is CASSSGTGLKNSPLHF.

The chain carries TRBV4-1 and TRBJ2-1, with D possibly TRBD2 on 6 matching bases. There are 18 residues in the CDR3. V lost 0 bases to trimming and J lost 1 base, with 16 bases between them. Germline V gene sequence: CDR1 MGHRA, CDR2 YSYEKL. As DNA, the CDR3 is TGCGCCAGCAGCCAAGAGGGGACGGGGGTGGTGTCCTACAATGAGCAGTTCTTC. It yields the protein CASSQEGTGVVSYNEQFF.

The chain joins TRBV28 to TRBJ2-7; D remains ambiguous. CDR3 length equals 11 residues. V was shortened by 5 bases and J by 1 base, with 3 bases between the two germline ends. Per the germline V gene, CDR1 is MDHEN and CDR2 is SYDVKM. The CDR3 here is CASSDSYEQYF. CDR3 DNA: TGTGCCAGCAGTGATTCCTACGAGCAGTACTTC. The whole variable domain, remainder taken from reference TRBV28 and TRBJ2-7, is DVKVTQSSRYLVKRTGEKVFLECVQDMDHENMFWYRQDPGLGLRLIYFSYDVKMKEKGDIPEGYSVSREKKERFSLILESASTNQTSMYLCASSDSYEQYFGPGTRLTVT.

This rearrangement joins TRBV19 to TRBJ2-4; 9 bases line up with TRBD1. Germline assignment: CDR1 LNHDA and CDR2 SQIVND (reference sequence). This CDR3 contains 16 residues. The junction had 12 bases not matched to a gene; V was cut back by 5 bases and J by 7 bases. The CDR3, as DNA: TGTGCCAGTAGTTCTCCGGGACAGGGCCAAGGGAACATTCAGTACTTC. Translated, it gives CASSSPGQGQGNIQYF.

This clone occurred a few times. The gene calls are TRBV7-9 and TRBJ2-1; D remains ambiguous. This CDR3 region has 13 residues. Germline CDR1 SEHNR, CDR2 FQNEAQ (reference sequence). V was cut by 1 base and J by 10 bases, with 11 bases left in between. This CDR3 is CASSLGLRREQFF. In DNA form, the CDR3 reads TGTGCCAGCAGCTTAGGACTGAGAAGGGAGCAGTTCTTC. Full variable domain (rest looked up from reference TRBV7-9 and TRBJ2-1): DTGVSQNPRHKITKRGQNVTFRCDPISEHNRLYWYRQTLGQGPEFLTYFQNEAQLEKSRLLSDRFSAERPKGSFSTLEIQRTEQGDSAMYLCASSLGLRREQFFGPGTRLTVL.

The rearrangement links TRBV7-2 to TRBJ1-1; 9 positions match TRBD1. With 8 bases clipped from V and 9 bases from J, the junction kept 7 bases outside the gene matches. Germline V gene lookup returns CDR1 SGHTA and CDR2 FQGNSA. The CDR3 is 12 residues long. For the CDR3, the DNA is TGTGCCAGCGGACAGGGGATTTCTCAAGCTTTCTTT. Amino acids: CASGQGISQAFF.

The chain links TRBV11-2 to TRBJ2-5; D ambiguous. V was cut by 2 bases and J by 9 bases, with 16 bases left in between. This CDR3 contains 14 residues. Germline loops: CDR1 SGHAT, CDR2 FQNNGV. In nucleotides, the CDR3 is TGTGCCAGCAGCTTACCCCCCCAAATTGGCCCCCAGTACTTC. Translated: CASSLPPQIGPQYF.

This chain uses TRBV5-8 with TRBJ1-5; D perhaps matches TRBD1 (5 bases). V was pared by 2 bases and J by 3 bases, with 9 bases between. The germline V gene has CDR1 SGHTS and CDR2 YDEGEE. The CDR3 runs 14 residues. The CDR3 is CASSFGGSNQPQHF. The CDR3, as DNA: TGTGCCAGCAGCTTCGGGGGGTCCAATCAGCCCCAGCATTTT.